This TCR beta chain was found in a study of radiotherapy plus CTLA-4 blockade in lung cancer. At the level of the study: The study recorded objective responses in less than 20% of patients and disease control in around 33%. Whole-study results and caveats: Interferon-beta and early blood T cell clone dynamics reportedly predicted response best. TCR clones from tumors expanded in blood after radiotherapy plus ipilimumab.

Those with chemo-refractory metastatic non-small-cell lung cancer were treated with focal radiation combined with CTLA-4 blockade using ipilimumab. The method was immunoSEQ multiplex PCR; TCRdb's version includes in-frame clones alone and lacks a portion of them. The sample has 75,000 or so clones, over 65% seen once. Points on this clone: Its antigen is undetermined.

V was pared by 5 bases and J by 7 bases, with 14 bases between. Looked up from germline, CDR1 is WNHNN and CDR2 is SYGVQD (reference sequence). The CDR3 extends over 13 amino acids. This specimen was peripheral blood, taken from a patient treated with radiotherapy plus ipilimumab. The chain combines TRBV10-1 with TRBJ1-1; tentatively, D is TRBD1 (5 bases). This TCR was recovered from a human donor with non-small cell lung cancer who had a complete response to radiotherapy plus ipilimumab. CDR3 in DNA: TGCGCCAGCAGTAGGAGGGGAACGGGTGAAGCTTTCTTT. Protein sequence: CASSRRGTGEAFF.